The next 25 T cell receptor beta chains were all read from a single sample in a study of identical twins. TCRdb analysed the 5' RACE reads with MiXCR anew, one entry per CDR3 protein. The sample has about 890,000 distinct CDR3 sequences, approximately 13% seen once. This same sample was also taken into another study, of yellow fever vaccine responses in identical twins.

The sample comprised PBMCs. These receptors came from a woman under 30 in good health.

The sample holds a few counts of this clonotype. The chain joins TRBV6-1 to TRBJ1-6; D is possibly TRBD1 (5 bases). Deletions cut 2 bases from V and 13 bases from J, with 18 bases between. This CDR3 has 15 amino acids. From germline, CDR1 is MNHNS and CDR2 SASEGT. CDR3 protein: CASSESGTPSGPLHF. DNA of the CDR3: TGTGCCAGCAGTGAATCTGGGACCCCATCGGGGCCCCTCCACTTT.

This clonotype was recorded a few times. J is TRBJ2-5 and V is TRBV3-1; the match to TRBD2 covers 10 bases. The CDR3 is 17 amino acids. V lost 0 bases to trimming and J lost 2 bases; unmatched junction nucleotides: 6. The V gene's germline CDR1 is LGHDT and CDR2 YNNKEL (reference sequence). The CDR3 DNA follows: TGTGCCAGCAGCCAAGAACCAGCGGGGGGGATACAAGAGACCCAGTACTTC. This gives the protein CASSQEPAGGIQETQYF.

V gene TRBV9 combines with J gene TRBJ1-3; D might be TRBD1 (5 bases). The germline V gene has CDR1 SGDLS and CDR2 YYNGEE. Trimming pared 2 bases from V and 0 bases from J, leaving 12 bases between. The CDR3 contains 16 residues. In DNA, the CDR3 is TGTGCCAGCAGCGTCCAGGGACGGTTCTCTGGAAACACCATATATTTT. Translation gives CASSVQGRFSGNTIYF.

This clonotype was counted only a few times. The chain recombines TRBV5-6 with TRBJ2-1; the D is unclear. Germline loops: CDR1 SGHDT, CDR2 YYEEEE. This CDR3 is 13 amino acids long. V lost 5 bases to trimming and J lost 10 bases, with 16 bases between them. CDR3 region: CASSPDLDEEQFF. In DNA, the CDR3 is TGTGCCAGCAGTCCTGACCTGGATGAAGAGCAGTTCTTC. The full variable domain, with the rest looked up from reference TRBV5-6 and TRBJ2-1, is DAGVTQSPTHLIKTRGQQVTLRCSPKSGHDTVSWYQQALGQGPQFIFQYYEEEERQRGNFPDRFSGHQFPNYSSELNVNALLLGDSALYLCASSPDLDEEQFFGPGTRLTVL.

In its sample, this clonotype was seen a few times. V is TRBV12-3 or TRBV12-4 and J is TRBJ2-1; either TRBD1 or TRBD2 may fit D (5 bases each). V was trimmed by 3 bases and J by 0 bases, leaving 12 bases between them. The CDR3 loop spans 16 amino acids. Here the CDR3 reads CASSFGTSSSYNEQFF. The CDR3 nucleotides are TGTGCCAGCAGTTTCGGGACCTCGAGCTCCTACAATGAGCAGTTCTTC.

This clonotype was recorded at least ten times. The J gene is TRBJ2-3, the V gene TRBV15; 9 bases are a match to TRBD2. The germline CDR1 and CDR2 sequences are LNHNV and YYDKDF (reference sequence). V trimming: 2 bases; J trimming: 5 bases; junction bases outside the gene matches: 8. The CDR3 is 16 amino acids. The CDR3 region is CATSRSRLAAGDTQYF. The CDR3 nucleotides read TGTGCCACCAGCAGATCCAGACTAGCGGCAGGAGATACGCAGTATTTT.

This clonotype was picked up a small number of times. The CDR3 nucleotides read TGTGCCATCAGTACGACGGACGACTACGAGCAGTACTTC. This encodes CAISTTDDYEQYF. The chain joins TRBV10-3 to TRBJ2-7; D gene uncertain. The V end was cut by 5 bases, the J end by 3 bases, with 11 bases between. The CDR3 runs to 13 residues. Germline values: CDR1 ENHRY, CDR2 SYGVKD.

This clonotype was counted many times. CDR3 nucleotides: TGCGCCAGCAGCTTGGCGGCAGGAACGAACACCGGGGAGCTGTTTTTT. Protein sequence: CASSLAAGTNTGELFF. The genes are TRBV5-1 and TRBJ2-2; D unresolved. Trimming took 0 bases from V and 0 from J, leaving 9 bases between them. The CDR3 covers 16 residues. The germline V gene encodes CDR1 SGHRS and CDR2 YFSETQ. Combining the CDR3 with reference TRBV5-1 and TRBJ2-2 gives the whole variable domain KAGVTQTPRYLIKTRGQQVTLSCSPISGHRSVSWYQQTPGQGLQFLFEYFSETQRNKGNFPGRFSGRQFSNSRSEMNVSTLELGDSALYLCASSLAAGTNTGELFFGEGSRLTVL.

This sequence joins TRBV20-1 and TRBJ2-7, with D uncertain. The CDR3 covers 15 residues. Germline CDR1 is DFQATT and CDR2 is SNEGSKA (reference sequence). Trimming cost V 0 bases and J 3 bases, with 15 bases left between them. The CDR3 spells CSARDRETVRYEQYF. The CDR3 bases are TGCAGTGCTAGAGATCGAGAAACAGTACGCTACGAGCAGTACTTC.

The chain is built from TRBV7-6 and TRBJ2-3; TRBD2 aligns across 8 bases. The CDR3 has 15 residues. CDR1 is SGHVS and CDR2 is FNYEAQ in the germline V gene. With V trimmed by 5 bases and J by 6 bases, 10 bases remained unmatched. The DNA for the CDR3 is TGTGCCAGCAGCAGAGCGGGGGCCTCGGCGGATACGCAGTATTTT. As protein: CASSRAGASADTQYF.

This clonotype was found a few times. The chain combines TRBV9 with TRBJ1-2; D not certain. This CDR3 region has 12 residues. V was clipped by 4 bases and J by 5 bases, with 9 bases between them. Per the germline V gene, CDR1 is SGDLS and CDR2 is YYNGEE. The CDR3 region has the DNA TGTGCCAGCAGCCACGGGGATTATGGCTACACCTTC. As protein: CASSHGDYGYTF.

The rearrangement links TRBV5-1 to TRBJ1-2; 10 bases match TRBD1. Germline-derived CDR1 and CDR2 are SGHRS and YFSETQ. The CDR3 sequence is 16 residues long. Losses at the gene ends were 4 bases for V and 8 bases for J; bases not matched to a gene: 14. The CDR3 loop reads CASSAETPDRGRGYTF. The CDR3 DNA reads as TGCGCCAGCAGCGCGGAAACCCCTGACAGGGGGCGAGGCTACACCTTC.

The chain is built from TRBV4-1 and TRBJ2-5, with 7 bases identical to TRBD2. The ends lost 0 bases at V and 0 bases at J; junction bases unmatched: 7. The CDR3 spans 17 residues. Germline V gene data show CDR1 as MGHRA and CDR2 as YSYEKL. CDR3 DNA: TGCGCCAGCAGCCAAGATACTGGCAGCGGGAACCAAGAGACCCAGTACTTC. Protein sequence: CASSQDTGSGNQETQYF.

The V call is TRBV3-1, the J call TRBJ2-5; TRBD2 aligns across 10 bases. V lost 4 bases to trimming and J lost 5 bases; unmatched junction nucleotides: 4. The CDR3 extends over 14 amino acids. The germline V gene encodes CDR1 LGHDT and CDR2 YNNKEL (reference sequence). CDR3 DNA: TGTGCCAGCAGCCGGACGGGACTAGCGGAGACCCAGTACTTC. This gives the protein CASSRTGLAETQYF.

This clonotype showed up just a few times. The rearrangement links TRBV28 to TRBJ2-1, with TRBD2 matching over 7 bases. The CDR3 has 15 residues. V lost 5 bases and J lost 4; bases outside the gene matches: 8. CDR1 and CDR2 (germline): MDHEN, SYDVKM. The CDR3 DNA reads as TGTGCCAGCAGTATGAGCGGGGTTTGGTACAATGAGCAGTTCTTC. This sequence encodes CASSMSGVWYNEQFF.

This clonotype was found a few times. This chain joins TRBV3-1 and TRBJ2-7, with D possibly called TRBD1 or TRBD2 (5 bases each). V lost 4 bases, J lost 2 bases, and 12 bases lay in between. The germline gives CDR1 LGHDT, CDR2 YNNKEL (reference sequence). CDR3 size: 14 residues. The CDR3 DNA follows: TGTGCCAGCAGCCCCCACCCGGGACCCTACGAGCAGTACGTC. The encoded protein is CASSPHPGPYEQYV.

This clonotype has a handful of counts. The J gene is TRBJ2-2, the V gene TRBV12-3 or TRBV12-4, with 7 nucleotides matching TRBD2. The V and J ends lost 6 bases and 1 base, in that order; junction bases with no gene match: 14. There are 18 residues in the CDR3. DNA of the CDR3: TGTGCCAGCAGAACAAGTCCGGGACTACTTAAGAACACCGGGGAGCTGTTTTTT. Translated: CASRTSPGLLKNTGELFF.

The chain is built from TRBV25-1 and TRBJ2-7; TRBD1 agrees at 9 bases. Germline CDR1 MGHDK, CDR2 SYGVNS. V was clipped by 3 bases and J by 2 bases; unmatched bases: 5. The CDR3 covers 15 residues. The CDR3 here is CASSEDRGSPYEQYF. As DNA, the CDR3 is TGTGCCAGCAGTGAGGACAGGGGTAGTCCCTACGAGCAGTACTTC.

The CDR3 DNA reads TGTGCCAGCAGTCGCGGGACTAGCCGCTACAATGAGCAGTTCTTC. Residues: CASSRGTSRYNEQFF. V gene TRBV7-7 combines with J gene TRBJ2-1; 9 nucleotides align to TRBD2. Germline-derived CDR1 and CDR2 are SSHAT and FNYEAQ (reference sequence). The ends lost 6 bases at V and 3 bases at J; junction bases unmatched: 6. The CDR3 has 15 residues.

The V call is TRBV3-1, the J call TRBJ2-1; a possible D gene is TRBD2 (5 bases). The CDR3 runs to 13 residues. CDR1 LGHDT and CDR2 YNNKEL come from the germline V gene (reference sequence). Deletions cut 1 base from V and 5 bases from J, with 6 bases between. CDR3 bases: TGTGCCAGCAGCCAAGGAGGGCACAATGAGCAGTTCTTC. It is translated as CASSQGGHNEQFF.

This clonotype was detected ten times or more. The chain couples TRBV4-1 to TRBJ1-5; D ambiguous. Germline values: CDR1 MGHRA, CDR2 YSYEKL. CDR3 length equals 14 residues. Trimming took off 0 bases at V and 7 bases at J, with 10 bases between the two ends. The CDR3: CASSQDEFEQPQHF. Here the CDR3 DNA reads TGCGCCAGCAGCCAAGATGAATTCGAGCAGCCCCAGCATTTT.

There are a few counts of this clonotype. The chain uses TRBV12-3 or TRBV12-4 and TRBJ2-7; no reliable D call. With 1 base removed from V and 7 bases from J, the gap between germline ends came to 8 bases. The CDR3 contains 12 residues. CDR3 DNA sequence: TGTGCCAGCAGTTTAGGGGTTCGGGAGCAGTACGTC. This translates into CASSLGVREQYV.

This clonotype was seen ten or more times. V and J are TRBV5-1 and TRBJ1-2; D not certain. CDR3 length: 13 amino acids. V was clipped by 0 bases and J by 4 bases, with 7 bases between them. Germline values: CDR1 SGHRS, CDR2 YFSETQ. The CDR3 region is CASSLGAGYGYTF. The CDR3 DNA reads as TGCGCCAGCAGCTTGGGGGCTGGCTATGGCTACACCTTC. Full variable domain (outside the CDR3, taken from reference TRBV5-1 and TRBJ1-2): KAGVTQTPRYLIKTRGQQVTLSCSPISGHRSVSWYQQTPGQGLQFLFEYFSETQRNKGNFPGRFSGRQFSNSRSEMNVSTLELGDSALYLCASSLGAGYGYTFGSGTRLTVV.

This clonotype was counted a few times. The chain uses TRBV2 and TRBJ1-1; D uncertain. The CDR3 totals 10 residues. Trimming cost V 6 bases and J 11 bases, with 10 bases left between them. Germline-derived CDR1 and CDR2 are SNHLY and FYNNEI. CDR3: CASSTDEAFF. The CDR3 bases are TGTGCCAGCAGCACGGACGAGGCTTTCTTT.

The V call is TRBV6-2 or TRBV6-3, the J call TRBJ1-3; 10 bases are shared with TRBD1. The CDR3 runs 20 residues. Germline CDR1 and CDR2: MNHEY and SVGEGT. After removal of 2 bases from V and 1 base from J, the junction contained 14 bases not matched to a gene. The CDR3 reads CASSYLGPGQGSLSGNTIYF. CDR3 coding DNA: TGTGCCAGCAGTTACCTGGGACCGGGACAGGGGTCATTATCTGGAAACACCATATATTTT.